This T cell receptor (beta chain) is from a study of beta chain features in type 1 diabetes. Study-wide results and caveats: The study found moderately but significantly shorter TCRB CDR3s in all four CD4+ subsets of Type 1 diabetes patients.

As every portion of the isolated RNA was reverse transcribed, the sequencing read expressed TCRB transcripts. The protocol was immunoSEQ multiplex PCR, while the TCRdb copy is restricted to in-frame clones and leaves out a portion. The top ten hold approximately 0.62% of the sample, which has around 190,000 clones, 10% to 15% seen once. This clone has more than one count but fewer than ten. Its antigen is not identified. The CDR3 has 15 residues. The V and J ends lost 0 bases and 0 bases respectively, with 8 bases between them. Germline V lookup: CDR1 GTSNPN, CDR2 SVGIG (reference sequence). The receptor was derived from a woman younger than 30 in good health. The chain is built from TRBV30 and TRBJ1-4, with TRBD1 as a possible D gene (5 bases). The sample taken for sequencing was central memory CD4+ T cells from blood. The CDR3 protein is CAWSVSGATNEKLFF. CDR3 coding DNA: TGTGCCTGGAGTGTCTCGGGGGCAACTAATGAAAAACTGTTTTTT.